The rows below give T cell receptor beta chains drawn from one sample of a study of memory CD4+ T cells and cytomegalovirus serostatus. Using immunoSEQ multiplex PCR, the repertoire was profiled, and TCRdb retains in-frame clones only, with some absent. The sample consists of about 56,000 clones, roughly 80% of them appearing once. Sequencing was performed on memory CD4+ T cells from blood. The receptors were sampled from an adult in good health and CMV-seronegative. The CDR3 runs from the conserved cysteine through the conserved F or W. The order of the fields is V gene, J gene, CDR3 protein.

V gene: TRBV28
J gene: TRBJ2-2
CDR3 protein: CASSPWGARTGELFF

V gene: TRBV6-5
J gene: TRBJ2-3
CDR3 protein: CASSLRPGQDTQYF

V gene: TRBV29-1
J gene: TRBJ1-2
CDR3 protein: CSVFSAYGYTF

V gene: TRBV11-2
J gene: TRBJ2-3
CDR3 protein: CASSSLRGAIDTQYF

V gene: TRBV7-2
J gene: TRBJ1-5
CDR3 protein: CASSLVGNQPQHF

V gene: TRBV25-1
J gene: TRBJ1-5
CDR3 protein: CASRGSTPNQPQHF

V gene: TRBV4-3
J gene: TRBJ2-5
CDR3 protein: CASSQDGRGGLETQYF

V gene: TRBV7-2
J gene: TRBJ1-5
CDR3 protein: CASSLEGYSNQPQHF

V gene: TRBV19
J gene: TRBJ2-7
CDR3 protein: CASSVGTAPIEQYF

V gene: TRBV6-6
J gene: TRBJ2-4
CDR3 protein: CASRVRTGAKNIQYF

V gene: TRBV6-5
J gene: TRBJ1-2
CDR3 protein: CASSRGQGDGYTF

V gene: TRBV30
J gene: TRBJ1-3
CDR3 protein: CAWSRSIVISGNTIYF

V gene: TRBV5-1
J gene: TRBJ2-5
CDR3 protein: CASSLGVTGGNQETQYF

V gene: TRBV18
J gene: TRBJ2-7
CDR3 protein: CASSRDSGSYEQYF

V gene: TRBV2
J gene: TRBJ1-6
CDR3 protein: CASRGATGLPLSSYNSPLHF

V gene: TRBV2
J gene: TRBJ1-3
CDR3 protein: CASTVRSGNTIYF

V gene: TRBV4-2
J gene: TRBJ1-5
CDR3 protein: CASSQDPVSNQPQHF

V gene: TRBV11-3
J gene: TRBJ2-7
CDR3 protein: CASSYQGQGPYEQYF

V gene: TRBV7-4
J gene: TRBJ2-7
CDR3 protein: CASSLAMWGGANF

V gene: TRBV19
J gene: TRBJ1-2
CDR3 protein: CASSIAGGASYGYTF

V gene: TRBV6-1
J gene: TRBJ1-5
CDR3 protein: CASSERAGGQPQHF

V gene: TRBV7-6
J gene: TRBJ1-3
CDR3 protein: CASSLGGKDGNTIYF

V gene: TRBV28
J gene: TRBJ2-3
CDR3 protein: CASSPSPGLGSSTDTQYF

V gene: TRBV6-1
J gene: TRBJ1-6
CDR3 protein: CASVGGSYNSPLHF

V gene: TRBV30
J gene: TRBJ1-3
CDR3 protein: CARRGSGNTIYF

V gene: TRBV10-3
J gene: TRBJ1-3
CDR3 protein: CAIQISEGYTIYF

V gene: TRBV9
J gene: TRBJ1-6
CDR3 protein: CASSVADSGYSPLHF

V gene: TRBV7-2
J gene: TRBJ1-5
CDR3 protein: CASSFGVNQPQHF

V gene: TRBV5-4
J gene: TRBJ1-4
CDR3 protein: CASSFGQGANEKLFF

V gene: TRBV4-1
J gene: TRBJ2-1
CDR3 protein: CASSQSASGGYNEQFF

V gene: TRBV4-2
J gene: TRBJ2-2
CDR3 protein: CASSQNPGTGNTGELFF

V gene: TRBV27
J gene: TRBJ2-3
CDR3 protein: CASSFGLKSADTQYF

V gene: TRBV2
J gene: TRBJ2-5
CDR3 protein: CASSVLAEQETQYF

V gene: TRBV5-3
J gene: TRBJ2-5
CDR3 protein: CARSTYRQGPETQYF

V gene: TRBV29-1
J gene: TRBJ2-7
CDR3 protein: CSVHVTGRYEQYF

V gene: TRBV4-3
J gene: TRBJ2-7
CDR3 protein: CASSKETGSVYEQYF

V gene: TRBV11-2
J gene: TRBJ2-3
CDR3 protein: CASSFYLGQGNTDTQYF

V gene: TRBV28
J gene: TRBJ1-2
CDR3 protein: CASSPTGRYGYTF

V gene: TRBV7-8
J gene: TRBJ2-7
CDR3 protein: CASSLGAGGISYEQYF

V gene: TRBV27
J gene: TRBJ1-2
CDR3 protein: CASSLQGLNSYTF

V gene: TRBV7-3
J gene: TRBJ1-1
CDR3 protein: CASSLDGGAAEAFF

V gene: TRBV15
J gene: TRBJ1-2
CDR3 protein: CATAPTGGLYGYTF

V gene: TRBV15
J gene: TRBJ1-1
CDR3 protein: CATSSWTGGTEAFF

V gene: TRBV11-2
J gene: TRBJ1-4
CDR3 protein: CASSPDRVNEKLFF

V gene: TRBV4-3
J gene: TRBJ2-2
CDR3 protein: CASSSDRGFGELFF

V gene: TRBV7-3
J gene: TRBJ2-1
CDR3 protein: CASSPSISSYNEQFF

V gene: TRBV5-4
J gene: TRBJ2-3
CDR3 protein: CASSLVGTSGSDTQYF